This is a list of T cell receptor beta chains from one sample in a study of blood T cell repertoires in COVID-19. Sequenced by immunoSEQ multiplex PCR; TCRdb stores in-frame clones only, minus some. This sample has tens of thousands of clones, with about 83% found just once. Sequenced: peripheral blood. Every receptor here comes from a man aged 50-59 years with active COVID-19. The CDR3 runs from the conserved cysteine through the conserved F or W. Each record gives: J gene, D gene, CDR3 length, V gene, CDR3 DNA, CDR3 protein. The D gene is left open where the match is weak.

j_gene: TRBJ1-6
d_gene: NA
len: 12
v_gene: TRBV30
CDR3nt: TGTGCCTGGAGCCGATCAGTTTCACCCCTCCACTTT
CDR3aa: CAWSRSVSPLHF

j_gene: TRBJ1-2
d_gene: TRBD1
len: 14
v_gene: TRBV28
CDR3nt: TGTGCCAGCCGGCGCCAGGGGGCGCCTGGTGGCTACACCTTC
CDR3aa: CASRRQGAPGGYTF

j_gene: TRBJ2-7
d_gene: TRBD2
len: 13
v_gene: TRBV27
CDR3nt: TGTGCCAGCAGCCGGGAGGGCCCAAACGAGCAGTACTTC
CDR3aa: CASSREGPNEQYF

j_gene: TRBJ2-7
d_gene: NA
len: 13
v_gene: TRBV20-1
CDR3nt: TGCAGTGCTAGTGGTGGGAGTTTCAACGAGCAGTACTTC
CDR3aa: CSASGGSFNEQYF

j_gene: TRBJ2-1
d_gene: TRBD2
len: 14
v_gene: TRBV7-2
CDR3nt: TGTGCCAGCAGCCCTCTGACTAGCGGGAGGGCGCAGTTCTTC
CDR3aa: CASSPLTSGRAQFF

j_gene: TRBJ1-2
d_gene: TRBD1
len: 14
v_gene: TRBV6-5
CDR3nt: TGTGCCAGCAGAAAGGGACAGCTGAACTATGGCTACACCTTC
CDR3aa: CASRKGQLNYGYTF

j_gene: TRBJ2-7
d_gene: NA
len: 14
v_gene: TRBV5-1
CDR3nt: TGCGCCAGCAGCTTCCTACAGGGTAACGGCGAGCAGTACTTC
CDR3aa: CASSFLQGNGEQYF

j_gene: TRBJ2-5
d_gene: TRBD2
len: 12
v_gene: TRBV10-3
CDR3nt: TGTGCCACCAGCGGGGACCAAGAGACCCAGTACTTC
CDR3aa: CATSGDQETQYF

j_gene: TRBJ2-3
d_gene: TRBD2
len: 15
v_gene: TRBV7-3
CDR3nt: TGTGCCAGCAGCCCCGGGACTAGTCCCACAGATACGCAGTATTTT
CDR3aa: CASSPGTSPTDTQYF

j_gene: TRBJ1-4
d_gene: NA
len: 14
v_gene: TRBV24-1
CDR3nt: TGTGCCACCAGTGTTGAAGGGGCTAATGAAAAACTGTTTTTT
CDR3aa: CATSVEGANEKLFF

j_gene: TRBJ2-5
d_gene: NA
len: 15
v_gene: TRBV4-1
CDR3nt: TGCGCCAGCAGCCAAGATCAGGGAGGTTCGGAGACCCAGTACTTC
CDR3aa: CASSQDQGGSETQYF

j_gene: TRBJ2-3
d_gene: TRBD2
len: 17
v_gene: TRBV9
CDR3nt: TGTGCCAGCAGCGCCCGGACTAGCGGAGCTGGCACAGATACGCAGTATTTT
CDR3aa: CASSARTSGAGTDTQYF

j_gene: TRBJ2-5
d_gene: NA
len: 13
v_gene: TRBV7-2
CDR3nt: TGTGCCAGCACGACACCCTACCAAGAGACCCAGTACTTC
CDR3aa: CASTTPYQETQYF